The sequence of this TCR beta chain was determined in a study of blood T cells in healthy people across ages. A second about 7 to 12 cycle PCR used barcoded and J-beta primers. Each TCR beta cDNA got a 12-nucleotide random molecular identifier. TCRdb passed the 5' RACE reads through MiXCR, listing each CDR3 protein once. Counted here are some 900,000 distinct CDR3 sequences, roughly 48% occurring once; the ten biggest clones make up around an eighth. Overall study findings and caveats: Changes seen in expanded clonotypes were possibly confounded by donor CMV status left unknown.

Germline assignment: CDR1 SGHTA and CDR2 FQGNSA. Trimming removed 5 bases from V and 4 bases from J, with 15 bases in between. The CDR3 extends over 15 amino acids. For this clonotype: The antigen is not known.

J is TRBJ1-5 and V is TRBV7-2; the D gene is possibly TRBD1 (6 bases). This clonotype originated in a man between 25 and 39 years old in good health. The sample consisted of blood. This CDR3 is CASSPNSGQNQPQHF. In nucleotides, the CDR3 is TGTGCCAGCAGCCCTAATTCTGGACAGAATCAGCCCCAGCATTTT.